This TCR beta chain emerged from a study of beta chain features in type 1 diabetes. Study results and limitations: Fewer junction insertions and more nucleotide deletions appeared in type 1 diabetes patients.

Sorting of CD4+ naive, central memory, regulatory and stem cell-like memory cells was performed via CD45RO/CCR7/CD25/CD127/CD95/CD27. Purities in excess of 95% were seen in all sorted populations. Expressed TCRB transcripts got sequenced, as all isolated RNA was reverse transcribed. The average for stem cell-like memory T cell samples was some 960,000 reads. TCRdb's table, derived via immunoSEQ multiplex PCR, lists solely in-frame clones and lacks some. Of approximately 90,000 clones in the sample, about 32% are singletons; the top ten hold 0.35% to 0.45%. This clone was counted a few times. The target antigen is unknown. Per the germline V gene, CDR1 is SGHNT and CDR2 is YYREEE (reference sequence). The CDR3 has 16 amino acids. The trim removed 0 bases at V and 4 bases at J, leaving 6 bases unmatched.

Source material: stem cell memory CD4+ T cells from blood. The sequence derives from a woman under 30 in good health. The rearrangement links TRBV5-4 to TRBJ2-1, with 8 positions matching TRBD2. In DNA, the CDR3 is TGTGCCAGCAGCTTGGACGCGGGGGGCCTATACAATGAGCAGTTCTTC. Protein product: CASSLDAGGLYNEQFF.